These T cell receptor beta chains were read from a single sample in a study of blood T cells in healthy people across ages. TCRdb fed the 5' RACE reads into MiXCR, producing one record per CDR3 protein. The sample includes roughly 800,000 distinct CDR3 sequences, 25% of them seen just once. A further study also used this sample, focusing on T cells of mothers and their children.

Input material: blood. Every receptor here comes from a boy younger than 18 in good health. Each CDR3 is given with its conserved first and last residue. D genes are given only for firm matches.

D gene: TRBD1
V gene: TRBV2
J gene: TRBJ2-7
CDR3 protein: CASRSDRGGAYEQYF

D gene: NA
V gene: TRBV20-1
J gene: TRBJ2-3
CDR3 protein: CSARDGGRTDTQYF

D gene: TRBD1
V gene: TRBV3-1
J gene: TRBJ1-2
CDR3 protein: CASSQAPGQGIFDGYTF

D gene: NA
V gene: TRBV2
J gene: TRBJ1-1
CDR3 protein: CASNLRGPNTEAFF

D gene: NA
V gene: TRBV5-1
J gene: TRBJ1-1
CDR3 protein: CASSLALGAINTEAFF

D gene: TRBD2
V gene: TRBV6-2/TRBV6-3
J gene: TRBJ2-1
CDR3 protein: CASRTVAGGINEQFF

D gene: TRBD2
V gene: TRBV6-5
J gene: TRBJ2-1
CDR3 protein: CASSYSLAGVYNEQFF

D gene: NA
V gene: TRBV29-1
J gene: TRBJ2-1
CDR3 protein: CSVLTVLEQFF

D gene: TRBD1
V gene: TRBV15
J gene: TRBJ1-2
CDR3 protein: CATSNGVVAGTDTPSYTF

D gene: NA
V gene: TRBV7-7
J gene: TRBJ2-1
CDR3 protein: CASSSSLIGGEQFF